A selection of T cell receptor beta chains follows, all from one sample in a study of identical twins. One entry per CDR3 protein, called by TCRdb with MiXCR from the 5' RACE reads. The repertoire has approximately 220,000 distinct CDR3 sequences, approximately 8.3% of them found once; the top ten carry about 2%. The data also belong to a second study, concerning yellow fever vaccine responses in identical twins.

Sequencing was performed on memory (CD45RO+) T cells sorted from blood. These receptors were taken from a woman aged 18-30 years in good health. The CDR3 runs from the conserved cysteine through the conserved F or W. A D gene is named only where the DNA matches it firmly. Not all rows give a size; the values are once, few, many and, for expanded clones, a class.

CDR3	DNA	D	V	J	size
CASSQLNSYPFF	TGTGCCAGCAGCCAACTGAACTCGTATCCGTTCTTC	NA	TRBV4-2	TRBJ2-1	many
CASSLTAFSNQPQHF	TGTGCCAGCAGTTTAACAGCTTTTAGCAATCAGCCCCAGCATTTT	NA	TRBV28	TRBJ1-5	many
CSADPQGNTGELFF	TGCAGTGCTGACCCCCAGGGGAACACCGGGGAGCTGTTTTTT	NA	TRBV20-1	TRBJ2-2	NA
CSASASGGLTDTQYF	TGCAGTGCTAGTGCTAGCGGAGGACTCACAGATACGCAGTATTTT	TRBD2	TRBV20-1	TRBJ2-3	NA
CASSYSKGGTFYEQYF	TGTGCCAGCAGTTACTCGAAAGGCGGGACCTTCTACGAGCAGTACTTC	NA	TRBV6-2/TRBV6-3	TRBJ2-7	NA
CASSEAGQPQHF	TGCGCCAGCAGTGAGGCAGGCCAGCCCCAGCATTTT	NA	TRBV10-1	TRBJ1-5	NA
CASSQGRSLEQYF	TGCGCCAGCAGCCAAGGGAGGTCCCTCGAGCAGTACTTC	NA	TRBV4-1	TRBJ2-7	few
CASSYSTGGSGTQYF	TGTGCCAGCAGTTACTCGACCGGGGGAAGCGGTACGCAGTATTTT	NA	TRBV6-5	TRBJ2-3	few
CASTSGDRDTQYF	TGTGCCAGCACTAGCGGGGATCGAGATACGCAGTATTTT	TRBD2	TRBV28	TRBJ2-3	few
CASSLVVPSGMGGEQYF	TGTGCCAGCAGCTTAGTAGTGCCTAGCGGGATGGGGGGGGAGCAGTACTTC	TRBD2	TRBV11-2	TRBJ2-7	many
CASSWGLQGMNTEAFF	TGTGCCAGCAGCTGGGGCCTACAGGGAATGAACACTGAAGCTTTCTTT	NA	TRBV5-6	TRBJ1-1	many
CSVRTGPYEQYF	TGCAGCGTAAGAACGGGACCCTACGAGCAGTACTTC	NA	TRBV29-1	TRBJ2-7	many
CASSDIGRDRDQETQYF	TGTGCCAGCAGTGACATAGGCCGGGACAGGGACCAAGAGACCCAGTACTTC	TRBD1	TRBV27	TRBJ2-5	NA
CASGSGSVGRYEQYF	TGTGCCAGTGGAAGCGGGAGCGTTGGGAGGTACGAGCAGTACTTC	TRBD2	TRBV6-2/TRBV6-3	TRBJ2-7	many
CASSQGTGTGVGNTIYF	TGCGCCAGCAGCCAAGGAACCGGAACAGGGGTTGGAAACACCATATATTTT	TRBD1	TRBV4-3	TRBJ1-3	many
CASSQSFSSGRWPEYF	TGCGCCAGCAGCCAATCGTTTTCCAGCGGGAGATGGCCAGAGTACTTC	TRBD2	TRBV4-1	TRBJ2-4	many
CAIAQGIDEQYF	TGTGCCATCGCACAGGGAATAGACGAGCAGTACTTC	NA	TRBV10-3	TRBJ2-7	many
CASSVASGVVFNEQFF	TGTGCCAGCAGCGTAGCGTCAGGTGTAGTTTTCAATGAGCAGTTCTTC	NA	TRBV9	TRBJ2-1	many
CAISRGGQDGKLFF	TGTGCCATCAGCCGCGGTGGACAGGACGGCAAACTTTTTTTT	TRBD1	TRBV10-3	TRBJ1-4	NA
CASSIGGSGNTIYF	TGTGCCAGCAGCATCGGGGGCTCTGGAAACACCATATATTTT	NA	TRBV5-4	TRBJ1-3	few
CASSTRTKIPPYEQYF	TGTGCCAGCAGTACGCGGACAAAAATTCCCCCCTACGAGCAGTACTTC	NA	TRBV6-2/TRBV6-3	TRBJ2-7	NA
CASTLGLDADTQYF	TGTGCCAGCACCCTGGGCCTAGACGCAGATACGCAGTATTTT	NA	TRBV6-2/TRBV6-3	TRBJ2-3	NA
CASGGGRGRFF	TGTGCCAGCGGCGGGGGGCGGGGGCGATTCTTC	TRBD2	TRBV3-1	TRBJ2-1	many
CASSLDGTKPPGNTIYF	TGTGCCAGCAGCTTGGATGGGACGAAGCCTCCTGGAAACACCATATATTTT	NA	TRBV5-6	TRBJ1-3	NA
CASSLVGTNYGYTF	TGCGCCAGCAGCTTGGTCGGAACCAACTATGGCTACACCTTC	NA	TRBV5-1	TRBJ1-2	many
CASSSGQGDSPLHF	TGTGCCAGCAGCAGTGGACAGGGGGATTCACCCCTCCACTTT	TRBD1	TRBV11-1	TRBJ1-6	NA
CASSELGDGYGYTF	TGTGCCAGCAGTGAACTTGGAGACGGGTATGGCTACACCTTC	NA	TRBV6-1	TRBJ1-2	few
CSILNLKGQDEQYF	TGCAGCATACTAAATCTAAAAGGGCAAGACGAGCAGTACTTC	NA	TRBV20-1	TRBJ2-7	many
CASSYSMGTGAFYGYTF	TGTGCCAGCAGTTACTCGATGGGGACAGGTGCCTTCTATGGCTACACCTTC	TRBD1	TRBV6-2/TRBV6-3	TRBJ1-2	NA
CASSGRDREMDNEQFF	TGTGCCAGCAGCGGGAGGGACAGGGAGATGGACAATGAGCAGTTCTTC	TRBD1	TRBV7-9	TRBJ2-1	many
CASSGPGTYNEQFF	TGTGCCAGCAGTGGGCCCGGGACATACAATGAGCAGTTCTTC	NA	TRBV28	TRBJ2-1	few
CATSRDLGGASTGELFF	TGTGCCACCAGCAGAGATCTGGGGGGTGCAAGCACCGGGGAGCTGTTTTTT	NA	TRBV15	TRBJ2-2	NA
CSARGGEAFF	TGCAGCGCGAGGGGGGGTGAAGCTTTCTTT	NA	TRBV29-1	TRBJ1-1	many
CAITRTSSKETQYF	TGTGCCATCACGAGGACTAGCTCAAAAGAGACCCAGTACTTC	TRBD2	TRBV10-3	TRBJ2-5	many
CASSSPSGKGDEQYF	TGTGCCAGCAGCTCACCTAGCGGGAAGGGGGACGAGCAGTACTTC	TRBD2	TRBV6-2/TRBV6-3	TRBJ2-7	few
CASSQDLPNEQFF	TGTGCCAGCAGCCAAGATCTTCCCAATGAGCAGTTCTTC	NA	TRBV3-1	TRBJ2-1	NA
CASSRTAGNSNSPLHF	TGTGCCAGCAGCCGAACCGCAGGGAACAGTAATTCACCCCTCCACTTT	NA	TRBV5-6	TRBJ1-6	few
CASSLNQGTGANVLTF	TGTGCCAGCAGCTTGAACCAGGGGACTGGGGCCAACGTCCTGACTTTC	NA	TRBV7-2	TRBJ2-6	NA
CASSQEIVAPGLAGGPVDTQYF	TGCGCCAGCAGCCAAGAAATAGTGGCGCCGGGACTAGCGGGAGGGCCAGTTGATACGCAGTATTTT	TRBD2	TRBV4-1	TRBJ2-3	many
CASSFYRDTEAFF	TGTGCCAGCAGTTTTTACAGGGACACTGAAGCTTTCTTT	NA	TRBV28	TRBJ1-1	NA
CASRPGTGGHEQYF	TGTGCCAGCAGACCCGGGACAGGAGGCCACGAGCAGTACTTC	TRBD1	TRBV7-2	TRBJ2-7	NA
CSATKTTTSGGQFF	TGCAGTGCTACTAAGACAACGACTAGCGGGGGGCAGTTCTTC	TRBD2	TRBV20-1	TRBJ2-1	NA
CSASQPTGGNQPQHF	TGCAGTGCTAGCCAGCCGACAGGGGGAAATCAGCCCCAGCATTTT	TRBD1	TRBV20-1	TRBJ1-5	many
CSASLAGLLEGEAFF	TGCAGTGCTAGTTTGGCAGGGTTGTTGGAAGGTGAAGCTTTCTTT	NA	TRBV20-1	TRBJ1-1	many
CASTILWGDTQYF	TGTGCCAGCACGATCCTCTGGGGGGATACGCAGTATTTT	NA	TRBV2	TRBJ2-3	few
CASSSRSGKDYEQYF	TGTGCCAGCAGCTCCCGTTCCGGCAAAGACTACGAGCAGTACTTC	NA	TRBV7-9	TRBJ2-7	few
CASRDRADF	TGTGCCAGCCGGGACAGGGCTGACTTT	TRBD1	TRBV2	TRBJ1-1	many
CASRGPSRDTEAFF	TGTGCCAGCAGAGGACCCTCGAGGGACACTGAAGCTTTCTTT	NA	TRBV6-1	TRBJ1-1	NA
CSARGYTTGTNEQFF	TGCAGTGCTAGAGGTTATACGACGGGGACGAATGAGCAGTTCTTC	NA	TRBV20-1	TRBJ2-1	few
CTCSLAGRSGAPSETQYF	TGTACCTGCAGTTTAGCGGGACGATCCGGGGCCCCCTCGGAGACCCAGTACTTC	TRBD2	TRBV12-3/TRBV12-4	TRBJ2-5	NA
CSATHPGGGNQPQHF	TGCAGTGCCACACACCCAGGGGGCGGCAATCAGCCCCAGCATTTT	TRBD1	TRBV20-1	TRBJ1-5	many
CASSFRDQETQYF	TGTGCCAGCAGCTTCAGAGATCAAGAGACCCAGTACTTC	NA	TRBV11-1	TRBJ2-5	NA
CASSTTGGAYNEQFF	TGTGCCAGCAGTACTACAGGGGGCGCTTACAATGAGCAGTTCTTC	TRBD1	TRBV7-2	TRBJ2-1	NA
CASTPFGGQGQPQHF	TGTGCCAGCACCCCCTTTGGGGGGCAAGGTCAGCCCCAGCATTTT	NA	TRBV5-5	TRBJ1-5	many
CACSLGLAGIVSGANVLTF	TGTGCCTGCAGTTTGGGACTAGCGGGTATAGTCTCTGGGGCCAACGTCCTGACTTTC	TRBD2	TRBV2	TRBJ2-6	NA
CASSLAGSGNIQYF	TGTGCCAGCAGCTTAGCAGGGTCGGGGAACATTCAGTACTTC	NA	TRBV7-9	TRBJ2-4	NA
CASSPDPARGNEQYF	TGCGCCAGCAGCCCCGACCCCGCCAGGGGAAACGAGCAGTACTTC	NA	TRBV5-1	TRBJ2-7	many
CSARDRGRGINEQFF	TGCAGTGCTCGGGACAGGGGGCGAGGTATCAATGAGCAGTTCTTC	TRBD1	TRBV20-1	TRBJ2-1	many
CARHNQPQHF	TGTGCCAGACACAATCAGCCCCAGCATTTT	NA	TRBV9	TRBJ1-5	few